This section outlines one T cell receptor (beta chain) sequence together with its context. Looked up from germline, CDR1 is LGHNA and CDR2 is YSLEER. The CDR3 is made up of 15 amino acids. The ends were cut back, 2 bases at V and 7 bases at J, with 18 bases in the middle. This sample is part of a study of cytomegalovirus exposure and HLA in healthy donors. PCR used 60 Vbeta primers and 13 Jbeta primers. Repertoires were generated with immunoSEQ multiplex PCR, while TCRdb's copy carries only in-frame clones and drops some. Of about 110,000 clones listed, over 70% are singletons. The chain employs TRBV4-3 and TRBJ2-7; D possibly corresponds to TRBD1 (6 bases). Sequencing was performed on PBMCs. The clonotype comes from a male donor in good health and CMV-seropositive. This chain's CDR3 is CASSQLTQGPREQYF. The CDR3 bases are TGCGCCAGCAGCCAACTAACGCAGGGGCCGAGGGAGCAGTACTTC.